This T cell receptor beta chain was captured in a study of post-analysis software for immune sequencing data. The study's findings and limits: The study found TRBV5-6, TRBV5-1 and TRBV20-1 among a handful of TRBV segments more frequent in patients than controls.

This clonotype has a handful of counts. The antigen remains undetermined. The CDR3 length is 12 residues. The germline CDR1 and CDR2 sequences are MDHEN and SYDVKM. TCR beta cDNA libraries had unique molecular identifiers. Each CDR3 protein gets one entry after TCRdb re-called the PCR reads with MiXCR. This sample has fewer than 600,000 distinct CDR3 sequences, with roughly 45% found just once. The receptor comes from a girl under 18 with multiple sclerosis. The chain uses TRBV28 and TRBJ2-5; D might be TRBD1 (5 bases). Near its end, the DNA agrees better with TRBJ2-7, so the J call may be wrong. Sequenced material: blood. CDR3 nucleotide sequence: TGTGCCAGCAGTCCCAAGGGGTACGAGCAGTACTTC. It is translated as CASSPKGYEQYF.